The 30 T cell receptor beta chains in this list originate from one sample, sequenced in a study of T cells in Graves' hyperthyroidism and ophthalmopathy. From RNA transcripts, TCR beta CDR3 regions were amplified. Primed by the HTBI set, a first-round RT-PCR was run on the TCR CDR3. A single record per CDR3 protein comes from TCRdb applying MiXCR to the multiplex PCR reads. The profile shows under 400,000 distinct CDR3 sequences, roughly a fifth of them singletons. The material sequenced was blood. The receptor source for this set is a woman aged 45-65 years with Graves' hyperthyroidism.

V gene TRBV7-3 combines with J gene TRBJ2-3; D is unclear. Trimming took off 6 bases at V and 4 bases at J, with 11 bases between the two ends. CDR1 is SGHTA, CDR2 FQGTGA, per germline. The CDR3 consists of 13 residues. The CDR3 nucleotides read TGTGCCAGCAGGCGTTCTTCGTCAGATACGCAGTATTTT. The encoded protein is CASRRSSSDTQYF.

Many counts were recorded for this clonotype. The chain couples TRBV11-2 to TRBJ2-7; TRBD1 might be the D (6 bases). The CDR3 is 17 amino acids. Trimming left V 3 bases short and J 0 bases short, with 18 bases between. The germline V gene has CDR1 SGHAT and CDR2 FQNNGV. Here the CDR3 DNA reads TGTGCCAGCAGCTTTTCCCAGGGGTCTGCCACCTCCTACGAGCAGTACTTC. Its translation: CASSFSQGSATSYEQYF.

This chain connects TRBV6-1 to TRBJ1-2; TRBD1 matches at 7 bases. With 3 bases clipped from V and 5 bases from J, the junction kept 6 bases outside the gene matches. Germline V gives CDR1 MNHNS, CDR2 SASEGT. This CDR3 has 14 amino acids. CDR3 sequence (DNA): TGTGCCAGCAGTGAGGCAGGGGGGAGGTATGGCTACACCTTC. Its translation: CASSEAGGRYGYTF.

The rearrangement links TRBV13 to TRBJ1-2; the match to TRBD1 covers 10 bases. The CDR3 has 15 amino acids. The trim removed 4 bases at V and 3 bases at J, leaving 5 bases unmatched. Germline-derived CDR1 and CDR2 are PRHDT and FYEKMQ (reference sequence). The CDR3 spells CASSYPGQGYYGYTF. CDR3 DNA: TGTGCCAGCAGCTACCCGGGACAGGGGTACTATGGCTACACCTTC. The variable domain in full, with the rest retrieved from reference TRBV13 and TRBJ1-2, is AAGVIQSPRHLIKEKRETATLKCYPIPRHDTVYWYQQGPGQDPQFLISFYEKMQSDKGSIPDRFSAQQFSDYHSELNMSSLELGDSALYFCASSYPGQGYYGYTFGSGTRLTVV.

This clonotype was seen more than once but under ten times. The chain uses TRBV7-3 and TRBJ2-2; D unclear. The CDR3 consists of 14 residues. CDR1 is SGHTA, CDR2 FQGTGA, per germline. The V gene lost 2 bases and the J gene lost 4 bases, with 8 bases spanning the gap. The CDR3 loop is CASSLGIGTGELFF. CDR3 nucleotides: TGTGCCAGCAGCTTAGGCATAGGCACCGGGGAGCTGTTTTTT.

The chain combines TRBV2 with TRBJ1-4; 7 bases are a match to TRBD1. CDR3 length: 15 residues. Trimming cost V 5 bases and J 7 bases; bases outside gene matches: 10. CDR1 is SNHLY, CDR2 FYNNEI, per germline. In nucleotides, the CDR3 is TGTGCCAGCAGTCCGGGTGACACAGGGGTTGAAAAACTGTTTTTT. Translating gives CASSPGDTGVEKLFF.

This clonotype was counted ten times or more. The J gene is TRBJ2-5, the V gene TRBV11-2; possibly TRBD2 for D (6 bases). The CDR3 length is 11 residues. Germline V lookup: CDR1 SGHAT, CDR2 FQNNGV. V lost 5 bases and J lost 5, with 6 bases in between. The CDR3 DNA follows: TGTGCCAGCAGCCGGGGGGAGACCCAGTACTTC. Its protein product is CASSRGETQYF. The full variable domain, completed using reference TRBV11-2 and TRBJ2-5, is EAGVAQSPRYKIIEKRQSVAFWCNPISGHATLYWYQQILGQGPKLLIQFQNNGVVDDSQLPKDRFSAERLKGVDSTLKIQPAKLEDSAVYLCASSRGETQYFGPGTRLLVL.

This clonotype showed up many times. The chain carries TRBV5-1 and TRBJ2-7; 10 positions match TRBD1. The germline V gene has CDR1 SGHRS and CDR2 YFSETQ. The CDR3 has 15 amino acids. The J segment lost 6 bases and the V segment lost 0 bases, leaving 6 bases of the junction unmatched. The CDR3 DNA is TGCGCCAGCAGCTTGGGGGACAGGGGACGAGTCGAGCAGTACTTC. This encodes CASSLGDRGRVEQYF.

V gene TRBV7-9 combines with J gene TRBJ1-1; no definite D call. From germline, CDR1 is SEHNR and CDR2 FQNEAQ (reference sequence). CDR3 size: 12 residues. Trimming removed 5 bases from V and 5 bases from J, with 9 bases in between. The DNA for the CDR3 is TGTGCCAGCAGCCCAAGCCAGACTGAAGCTTTCTTT. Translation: CASSPSQTEAFF.

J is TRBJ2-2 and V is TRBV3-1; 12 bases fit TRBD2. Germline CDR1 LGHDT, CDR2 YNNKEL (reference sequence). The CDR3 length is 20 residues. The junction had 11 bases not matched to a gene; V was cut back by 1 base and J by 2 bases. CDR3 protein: CASSQGPRRTSGINTGELFF. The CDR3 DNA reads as TGTGCCAGCAGCCAAGGACCGAGACGGACTAGCGGGATTAACACCGGGGAGCTGTTTTTT.

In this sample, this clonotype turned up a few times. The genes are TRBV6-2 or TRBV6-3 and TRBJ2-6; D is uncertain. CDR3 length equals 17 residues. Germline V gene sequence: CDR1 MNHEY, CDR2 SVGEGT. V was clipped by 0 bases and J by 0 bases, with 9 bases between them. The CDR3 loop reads CASSYSIGSSGANVLTF. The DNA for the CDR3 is TGTGCCAGCAGTTACTCGATAGGGTCCTCTGGGGCCAACGTCCTGACTTTC.

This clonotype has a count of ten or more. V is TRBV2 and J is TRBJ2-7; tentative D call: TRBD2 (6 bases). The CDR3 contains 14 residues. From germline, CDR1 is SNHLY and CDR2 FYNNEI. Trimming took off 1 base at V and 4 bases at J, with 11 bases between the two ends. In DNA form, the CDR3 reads TGTGCCAGCAGTGAAGGCGGTAGCGGTTACGAGCAGTACTTC. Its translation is CASSEGGSGYEQYF. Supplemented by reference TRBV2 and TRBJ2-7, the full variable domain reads EPEVTQTPSHQVTQMGQEVILRCVPISNHLYFYWYRQILGQKVEFLVSFYNNEISEKSEIFDDQFSVERPDGSNFTLKIRSTKLEDSAMYFCASSEGGSGYEQYFGPGTRLTVT.

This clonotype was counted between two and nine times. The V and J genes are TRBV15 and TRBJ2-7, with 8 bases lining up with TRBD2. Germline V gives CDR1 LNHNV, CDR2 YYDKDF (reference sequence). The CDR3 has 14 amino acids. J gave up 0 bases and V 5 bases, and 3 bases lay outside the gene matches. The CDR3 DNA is TGTGCCACCAGCTGGGCGGGGGGCTCCTACGAGCAGTACTTC. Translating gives CATSWAGGSYEQYF.

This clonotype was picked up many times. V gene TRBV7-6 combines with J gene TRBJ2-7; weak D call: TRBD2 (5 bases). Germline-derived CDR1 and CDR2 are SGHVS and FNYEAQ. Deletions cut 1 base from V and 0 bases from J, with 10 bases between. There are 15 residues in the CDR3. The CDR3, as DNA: TGTGCCAGCAGCTTAGTTCCGGGGAGCTCCTACGAGCAGTACTTC. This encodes CASSLVPGSSYEQYF.

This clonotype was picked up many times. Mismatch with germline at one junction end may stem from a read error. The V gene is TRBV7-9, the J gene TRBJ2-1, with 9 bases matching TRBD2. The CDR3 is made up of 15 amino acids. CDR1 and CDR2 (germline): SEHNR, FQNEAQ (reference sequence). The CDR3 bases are TGTGCCAGCAGGTCGACTAGCGGATCCTTCAATGAGCAGTTCTTC. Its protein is CASRSTSGSFNEQFF. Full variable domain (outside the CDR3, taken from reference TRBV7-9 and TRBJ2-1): DTGVSQNPRHKITKRGQNVTFRCDPISEHNRLYWYRQTLGQGPEFLTYFQNEAQLEKSRLLSDRFSAERPKGSFSTLEIQRTEQGDSAMYLCASRSTSGSFNEQFFGPGTRLTVL.

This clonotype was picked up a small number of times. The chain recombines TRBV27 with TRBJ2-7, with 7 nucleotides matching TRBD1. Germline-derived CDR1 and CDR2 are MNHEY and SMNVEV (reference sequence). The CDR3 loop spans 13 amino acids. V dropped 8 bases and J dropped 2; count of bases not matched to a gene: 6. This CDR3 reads CASGRDRTYEQYF. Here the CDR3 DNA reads TGTGCCAGCGGAAGGGACAGAACCTACGAGCAGTACTTC.

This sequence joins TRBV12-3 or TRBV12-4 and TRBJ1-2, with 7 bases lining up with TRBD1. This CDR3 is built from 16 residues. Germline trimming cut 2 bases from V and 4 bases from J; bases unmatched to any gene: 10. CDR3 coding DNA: TGTGCCAGCAGTTTAAAGGGACAGCCTGGGGGCTATGGCTACACCTTC. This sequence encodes CASSLKGQPGGYGYTF.

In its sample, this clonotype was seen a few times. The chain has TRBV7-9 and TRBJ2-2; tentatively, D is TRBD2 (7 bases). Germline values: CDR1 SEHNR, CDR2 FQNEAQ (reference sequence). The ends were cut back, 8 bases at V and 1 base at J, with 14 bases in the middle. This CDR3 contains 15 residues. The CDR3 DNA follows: TGTGCCAGCGGAGGGGGACTAAGGAACACCGGGGAGCTGTTTTTT. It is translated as CASGGGLRNTGELFF.

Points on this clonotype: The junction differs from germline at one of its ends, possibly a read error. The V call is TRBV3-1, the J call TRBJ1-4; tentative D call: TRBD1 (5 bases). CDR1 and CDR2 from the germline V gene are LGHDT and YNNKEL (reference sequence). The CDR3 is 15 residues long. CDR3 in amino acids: CASTQHLDSNEKLFF. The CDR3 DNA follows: TGTGCCAGCACCCAACACCTCGACAGTAATGAAAAACTGTTTTTT.

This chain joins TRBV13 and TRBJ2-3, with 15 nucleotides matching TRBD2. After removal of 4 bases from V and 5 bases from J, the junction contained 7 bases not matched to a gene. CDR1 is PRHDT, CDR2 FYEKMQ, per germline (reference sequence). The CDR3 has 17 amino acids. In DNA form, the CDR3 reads TGTGCCAGCAGCTCCAGGACTAGCGGGGGGGCCCTAGATACGCAGTATTTT. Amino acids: CASSSRTSGGALDTQYF.

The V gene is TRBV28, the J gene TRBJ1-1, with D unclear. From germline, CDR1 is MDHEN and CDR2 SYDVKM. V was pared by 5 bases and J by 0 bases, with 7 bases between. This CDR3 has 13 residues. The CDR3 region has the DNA TGTGCCAGCAGTGCGCTCATGAACACTGAAGCTTTCTTT. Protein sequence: CASSALMNTEAFF.

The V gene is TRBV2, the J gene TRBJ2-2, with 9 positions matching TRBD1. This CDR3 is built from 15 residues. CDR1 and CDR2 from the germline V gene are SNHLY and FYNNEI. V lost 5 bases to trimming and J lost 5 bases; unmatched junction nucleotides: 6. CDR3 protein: CASSRTGARTGELFF. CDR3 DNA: TGTGCCAGCAGTCGGACAGGGGCCCGAACCGGGGAGCTGTTTTTT.

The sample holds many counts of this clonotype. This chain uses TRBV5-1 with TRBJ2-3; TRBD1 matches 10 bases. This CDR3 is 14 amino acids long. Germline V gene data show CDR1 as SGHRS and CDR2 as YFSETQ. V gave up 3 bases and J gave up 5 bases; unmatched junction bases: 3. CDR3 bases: TGCGCCAGCAGCTCGGGACAGGGGATAGATACGCAGTATTTT. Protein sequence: CASSSGQGIDTQYF.

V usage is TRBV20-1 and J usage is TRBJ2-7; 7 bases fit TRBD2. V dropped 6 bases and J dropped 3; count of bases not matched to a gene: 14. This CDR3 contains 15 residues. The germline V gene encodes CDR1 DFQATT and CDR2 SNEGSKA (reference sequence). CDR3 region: CSAPSRSREGYEQYF. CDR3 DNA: TGCAGTGCCCCCTCAAGGTCCAGGGAGGGCTACGAGCAGTACTTC.

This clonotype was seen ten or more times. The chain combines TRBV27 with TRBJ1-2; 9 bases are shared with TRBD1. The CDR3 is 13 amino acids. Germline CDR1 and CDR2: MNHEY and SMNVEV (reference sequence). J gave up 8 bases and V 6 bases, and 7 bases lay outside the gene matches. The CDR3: CASSQNRGRGYTF. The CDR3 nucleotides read TGTGCCAGCAGCCAAAACAGGGGGCGAGGCTACACCTTC.

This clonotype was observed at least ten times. The CDR3, as DNA: TGTGCCAGCAGCTTAGTCTGGCAGCGAGATGGCTACACCTTC. Its protein is CASSLVWQRDGYTF. The gene calls are TRBV11-2 and TRBJ1-2, with D unclear. The CDR3 spans 14 residues. Germline V gene data show CDR1 as SGHAT and CDR2 as FQNNGV. V lost 1 base and J lost 6, with 12 bases in between.

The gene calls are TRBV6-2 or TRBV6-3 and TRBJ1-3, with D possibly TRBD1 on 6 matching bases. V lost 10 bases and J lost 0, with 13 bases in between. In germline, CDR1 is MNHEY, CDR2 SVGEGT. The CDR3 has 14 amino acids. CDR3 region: CAIRQALSGNTIYF. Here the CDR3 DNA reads TGTGCCATACGACAGGCGCTCTCTGGAAACACCATATATTTT.

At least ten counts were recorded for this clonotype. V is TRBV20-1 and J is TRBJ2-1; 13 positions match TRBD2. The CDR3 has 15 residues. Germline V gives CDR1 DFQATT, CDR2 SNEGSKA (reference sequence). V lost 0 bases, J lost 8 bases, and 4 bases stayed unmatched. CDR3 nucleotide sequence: TGCAGTGCTAGAGACGACGGACTAGCGGGAGATGAGCAGTTCTTC. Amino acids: CSARDDGLAGDEQFF.

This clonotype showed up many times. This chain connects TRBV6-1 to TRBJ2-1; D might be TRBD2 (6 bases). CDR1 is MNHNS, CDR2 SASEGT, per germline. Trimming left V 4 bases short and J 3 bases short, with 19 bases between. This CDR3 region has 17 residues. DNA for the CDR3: TGTGCCAGCAGTGCTCAAGTGGGGCAGGGAGGCTACAATGAGCAGTTCTTC. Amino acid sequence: CASSAQVGQGGYNEQFF.

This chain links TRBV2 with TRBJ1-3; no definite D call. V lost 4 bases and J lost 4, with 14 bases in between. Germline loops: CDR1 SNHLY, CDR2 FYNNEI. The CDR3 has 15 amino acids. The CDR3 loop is CASSVFRGSGNTIYF. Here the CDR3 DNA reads TGTGCCAGCAGTGTCTTCCGAGGCAGCGGAAACACCATATATTTT.